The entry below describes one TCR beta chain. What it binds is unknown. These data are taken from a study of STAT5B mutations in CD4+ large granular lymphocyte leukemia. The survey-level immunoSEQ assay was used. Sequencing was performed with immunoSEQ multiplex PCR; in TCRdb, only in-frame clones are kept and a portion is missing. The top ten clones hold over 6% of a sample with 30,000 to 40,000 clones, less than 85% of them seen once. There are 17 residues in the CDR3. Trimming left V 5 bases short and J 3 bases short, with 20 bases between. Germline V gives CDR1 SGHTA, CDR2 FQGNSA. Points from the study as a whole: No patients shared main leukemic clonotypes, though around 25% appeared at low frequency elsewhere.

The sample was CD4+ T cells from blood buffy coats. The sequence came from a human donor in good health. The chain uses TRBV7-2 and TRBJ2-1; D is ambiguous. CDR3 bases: TGTGCCAGCAGCCTCAAACCCCACGCGCTTCTCTACAATGAGCAGTTCTTC. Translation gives CASSLKPHALLYNEQFF.